Shown below are 28 T cell receptor beta chains from a single sample sequenced in a study of graft-versus-host responses after intestinal transplantation. The table came from immunoSEQ multiplex PCR; TCRdb's copy has only in-frame clones and leaves some out. The profile shows tens of thousands of clones, over 80% of them singletons. The sample was PBMCs, taken 98 days after intestinal transplantation. The source of these receptors is a human patient who received an intestinal transplant, so some T cells may come from the graft donor.

J is TRBJ1-2 and V is TRBV7-2, with D possibly matching TRBD1 (6 bases). The CDR3 consists of 13 residues. The germline CDR1 and CDR2 sequences are SGHTA and FQGNSA. V lost 5 bases and J lost 4, with 11 bases in between. The CDR3: CASSDGQIYGYTF. The CDR3 coding sequence is TGTGCCAGCAGCGACGGACAGATCTATGGCTACACCTTC. Full variable domain (outside the CDR3, taken from reference TRBV7-2 and TRBJ1-2): GAGVSQSPSNKVTEKGKDVELRCDPISGHTALYWYRQSLGQGLEFLIYFQGNSAPDKSGLPSDRFSAERTGGSVSTLTIQRTQQEDSAVYLCASSDGQIYGYTFGSGTRLTVV.

V usage is TRBV6-5 and J usage is TRBJ1-2, with TRBD1 matching 7 bases. Germline-derived CDR1 and CDR2 are MNHEY and SVGAGI. There are 12 residues in the CDR3. The junction had 2 bases not matched to a gene; V was cut back by 6 bases and J by 4 bases. The CDR3 spells CASSPGGYGYTF. CDR3 DNA: TGTGCCAGCAGCCCAGGGGGCTATGGCTACACCTTC.

This chain connects TRBV6-4 to TRBJ2-1, with 7 positions matching TRBD2. This CDR3 spans 15 amino acids. Per germline, CDR1 MRHNA and CDR2 SNTAGT. The V gene end was trimmed by 11 bases and the J gene end by 0 bases; junction bases not matched to a gene: 10. The CDR3: CAVKRDYGSYNEQFF. CDR3 bases: TGTGCCGTCAAAAGGGACTATGGCTCCTACAATGAGCAGTTCTTC.

The chain recombines TRBV2 with TRBJ2-1; TRBD2 aligns across 9 bases. Germline CDR1 is SNHLY and CDR2 is FYNNEI. Trimming took 5 bases from V and 2 from J; bases not matched to a gene: 1. The CDR3 length is 14 residues. CDR3 in amino acids: CASSSGRPYNEQFF. CDR3 DNA sequence: TGTGCCAGCAGTAGCGGGAGGCCCTACAATGAGCAGTTCTTC.

CDR3 in amino acids: CASSTPLDRGGANVLTF. The CDR3 DNA sequence: TGTGCCAGCAGCACCCCTTTAGACAGGGGAGGGGCCAACGTCCTGACTTTC. This chain connects TRBV21-1 to TRBJ2-6; the DNA was not used to check the table's D call, TRBD1. TRBV21-1 is a known pseudogene. The CDR3 has 17 residues.

The rearrangement links TRBV28 to TRBJ2-3; no clear D gene. The V end was cut by 6 bases, the J end by 2 bases, with 15 bases between. Germline loops: CDR1 MDHEN, CDR2 SYDVKM. This CDR3 has 15 residues. The CDR3: CASSLGASPTDTQYF. DNA of the CDR3: TGTGCCAGCAGCTTAGGTGCCTCTCCCACAGATACGCAGTATTTT.

This rearrangement joins TRBV7-2 to TRBJ1-2; the D gene is possibly TRBD1 (5 bases). This CDR3 spans 13 amino acids. Germline-derived CDR1 and CDR2 are SGHTA and FQGNSA. V shed 5 bases and J shed 4 bases, with 11 bases lying between them. The CDR3: CASSPGAIYGYTF. The CDR3 DNA reads TGTGCCAGCAGCCCCGGGGCAATCTATGGCTACACCTTC.

The chain links TRBV29-1 to TRBJ2-7; TRBD2 matches at 7 bases. Germline CDR1 and CDR2: SQVTM and ANQGSEA. The CDR3 has 15 amino acids. With 1 base clipped from V and 4 bases from J, the junction kept 10 bases outside the gene matches. The CDR3 nucleotides are TGCAGCGTTGAAGTAGACACCGGGCGGGGGTACGAGCAGTACTTC. Translation: CSVEVDTGRGYEQYF.

The CDR3 sequence is CASSVGGPYEQYF. The CDR3 DNA follows: TGTGCCAGCAGTGTCGGGGGGCCCTACGAGCAGTACTTC. The gene calls are TRBV6-1 and TRBJ2-7; possible D gene TRBD2, 7 bases. This CDR3 is built from 13 residues. Trimming took off 4 bases at V and 2 bases at J, with 9 bases between the two ends. CDR1 and CDR2 from the germline V gene are MNHNS and SASEGT.

The chain recombines TRBV5-5 with TRBJ1-6; maybe TRBD1 (6 bases). V gave up 5 bases and J gave up 0 bases, with 15 bases separating them. Germline CDR1 SGHKS, CDR2 YYEKEE (reference sequence). CDR3 length: 17 amino acids. The CDR3 DNA follows: TGTGCCAGCAGGGAAGACAGGCTGAGCTCCTATAATTCACCCCTCCACTTT. Translated, it gives CASREDRLSSYNSPLHF.

The J gene is TRBJ2-7, the V gene TRBV6-5; D is unresolved. The CDR3 covers 12 residues. CDR1 and CDR2 from the germline V gene are MNHEY and SVGAGI. V lost 6 bases and J 3 bases, leaving 9 bases between the germline ends. In DNA form, the CDR3 reads TGTGCCAGCAGAGCCTACGGCTACGAGCAGTACTTC. Translation gives CASRAYGYEQYF.

The rearrangement links TRBV7-3 to TRBJ1-2; no clear D gene. The ends were cut back, 5 bases at V and 7 bases at J, with 14 bases in the middle. The CDR3 is made up of 13 amino acids. Germline V lookup: CDR1 SGHTA, CDR2 FQGTGA. The CDR3 nucleotides read TGTGCCAGCAGCAAAGAAGAAGGTTTTGGCTACACCTTC. It codes for CASSKEEGFGYTF. The variable domain in full, with the rest retrieved from reference TRBV7-3 and TRBJ1-2, is GAGVSQTPSNKVTEKGKYVELRCDPISGHTALYWYRQSLGQGPEFLIYFQGTGAADDSGLPNDRFFAVRPEGSVSTLKIQRTERGDSAVYLCASSKEEGFGYTFGSGTRLTVV.

The gene calls are TRBV5-1 and TRBJ1-1; D gene uncertain. CDR1 is SGHRS and CDR2 is YFSETQ in the germline V gene. The CDR3 covers 14 residues. Trimming shortened V by 0 bases and J by 5 bases, and 11 bases separated the two germline ends. CDR3 nucleotide sequence: TGCGCCAGCAGCTTGGCGGCGGGAGATACTGAAGCTTTCTTT. Protein: CASSLAAGDTEAFF.

DNA of the CDR3: TGCAGCGTTGAATCTCCGGGGGCGGGGGAGACCCAGTACTTC. Amino acid sequence: CSVESPGAGETQYF. This rearrangement joins TRBV29-1 to TRBJ2-5; either TRBD1 or TRBD2 may fit D (6 bases each). Trimming left V 2 bases short and J 5 bases short, with 15 bases between. The CDR3 is 14 amino acids. Germline lookup yields CDR1 SQVTM and CDR2 ANQGSEA.

This clone was observed a single time. The junction differs from germline at one of its ends, possibly a read error. This CDR3 is also generated by other DNA sequences in the sample. The J gene is TRBJ1-1, the V gene TRBV4-1; D gene ambiguous. The CDR3 is made up of 13 amino acids. Germline CDR1 reads MGHRA; CDR2 reads YSYEKL. Here the CDR3 DNA reads TGCGCCAGCAGCGGGGTTACGAACACTGAAGCCTTCTTT. Translation gives CASSGVTNTEAFF.

The chain couples TRBV7-2 to TRBJ2-6; D gene ambiguous. CDR3 length equals 12 residues. The germline V and J ends were trimmed by 7 bases and 4 bases, with 5 bases remaining between them. Germline lookup yields CDR1 SGHTA and CDR2 FQGNSA. Written as DNA, the CDR3 is TGTGCCAGCAAGGGCGGGGCCAACGTCCTGACTTTC. Translation: CASKGGANVLTF.

This chain connects TRBV5-1 to TRBJ2-2, with 9 positions matching TRBD2. Germline V lookup: CDR1 SGHRS, CDR2 YFSETQ. The CDR3 is 16 residues long. Trimming cost V 4 bases and J 4 bases; bases outside gene matches: 8. CDR3 DNA sequence: TGCGCCAGCAGCCCGGCGCGGGGGGGCATCACCGGGGAGCTGTTTTTT. Translated: CASSPARGGITGELFF. The variable domain in full, completed from reference TRBV5-1 and TRBJ2-2, reads KAGVTQTPRYLIKTRGQQVTLSCSPISGHRSVSWYQQTPGQGLQFLFEYFSETQRNKGNFPGRFSGRQFSNSRSEMNVSTLELGDSALYLCASSPARGGITGELFFGEGSRLTVL.

The V call is TRBV7-2, the J call TRBJ2-5, with TRBD2 as a possible D gene (6 bases). Germline CDR1 SGHTA, CDR2 FQGNSA. Trimming shortened V by 5 bases and J by 5 bases, and 18 bases separated the two germline ends. The CDR3 contains 15 residues. The CDR3 is CASSPLGGGGETQYF. CDR3 sequence (DNA): TGTGCCAGCAGCCCTCTGGGGGGAGGTGGGGAGACCCAGTACTTC. The variable domain in full, with the rest retrieved from reference TRBV7-2 and TRBJ2-5, is GAGVSQSPSNKVTEKGKDVELRCDPISGHTALYWYRQSLGQGLEFLIYFQGNSAPDKSGLPSDRFSAERTGGSVSTLTIQRTQQEDSAVYLCASSPLGGGGETQYFGPGTRLLVL.

The rearrangement uses TRBV29-1 and TRBJ2-7; 11 bases match TRBD2. Germline-derived CDR1 and CDR2 are SQVTM and ANQGSEA. After removal of 7 bases from V and 0 bases from J, the junction contained 5 bases not matched to a gene. The CDR3 totals 14 residues. The CDR3, as DNA: TGCAGCGGCGTAGCGGGAGGGTGCTCCTACGAGCAGTACTTC. This sequence encodes CSGVAGGCSYEQYF.

The V gene is TRBV27, the J gene TRBJ2-2, with a possible D match to TRBD2 (6 bases). Looked up from germline, CDR1 is MNHEY and CDR2 is SMNVEV (reference sequence). V lost 0 bases and J 0 bases, leaving 8 bases between the germline ends. CDR3 size: 16 residues. The CDR3 sequence: CASSLSSGANTGELFF. CDR3 nucleotides: TGTGCCAGCAGTTTATCGTCGGGAGCGAACACCGGGGAGCTGTTTTTT.

The J gene is TRBJ2-7, the V gene TRBV10-2; D might be TRBD2 (6 bases). The CDR3 is made up of 12 amino acids. Germline V lookup: CDR1 WSHSY, CDR2 SAAADI. Deletions cut 8 bases from V and 4 bases from J, with 12 bases between. In nucleotides, the CDR3 is TGCGCCAGCTCCGGGGGTCTTTACGAGCAGTACTTC. This codes for CASSGGLYEQYF.

V and J are TRBV4-2 and TRBJ1-3, with D possibly TRBD1 on 5 matching bases. CDR1 LGHNA and CDR2 YNFKEQ come from the germline V gene. Trimming took 0 bases from V and 4 from J, leaving 10 bases between them. The CDR3 runs 15 residues. The CDR3 protein is CASSQDLTDGNTIYF. CDR3 bases: TGTGCCAGCAGCCAAGATCTGACAGACGGAAACACCATATATTTT.

The chain uses TRBV14 and TRBJ2-7; D remains unclear. CDR3 length: 13 amino acids. CDR1 SGHDN and CDR2 FVKESK come from the germline V gene. Trimming shortened V by 4 bases and J by 0 bases, and 7 bases separated the two germline ends. CDR3 in amino acids: CASSPLISYEQYF. The DNA of the CDR3 is TGTGCCAGCAGCCCACTAATCTCCTACGAGCAGTACTTC.

The chain combines TRBV11-3 with TRBJ2-7, with 10 bases identical to TRBD1. CDR1 and CDR2 (germline): SGHNT, YENEEA. Trimming took 5 bases from V and 7 from J; bases not matched to a gene: 5. The CDR3 totals 13 residues. The CDR3 reads CASSTGQGGEQYF. In DNA form, the CDR3 reads TGTGCCAGCAGCACCGGACAGGGGGGGGAGCAGTACTTC.

The chain employs TRBV19 and TRBJ2-3; D perhaps matches TRBD1 (6 bases). The CDR3 length is 15 residues. Germline V lookup: CDR1 LNHDA, CDR2 SQIVND (reference sequence). V was shortened by 5 bases and J by 0 bases, with 12 bases between the two germline ends. CDR3 amino acids: CASSQGPSSTDTQYF. DNA for the CDR3: TGTGCCAGTAGTCAGGGGCCATCTAGCACAGATACGCAGTATTTT. Based on the CDR3 plus reference TRBV19 and TRBJ2-3, the full variable domain is DGGITQSPKYLFRKEGQNVTLSCEQNLNHDAMYWYRQDPGQGLRLIYYSQIVNDFQKGDIAEGYSVSREKKESFPLTVTSAQKNPTAFYLCASSQGPSSTDTQYFGPGTRLTVL.

The rearrangement uses TRBV11-2 and TRBJ2-3; possible D gene TRBD2, 6 bases. CDR1 and CDR2 (germline): SGHAT, FQNNGV. V was trimmed by 5 bases and J by 10 bases, leaving 19 bases between them. This CDR3 region has 14 residues. The CDR3 DNA sequence: TGTGCCAGCAGCCACCTATCTCGGAGGGCCCCGCAGTATTTT. Encoded protein: CASSHLSRRAPQYF. Looking up the rest from reference TRBV11-2 and TRBJ2-3 gives the full variable domain: EAGVAQSPRYKIIEKRQSVAFWCNPISGHATLYWYQQILGQGPKLLIQFQNNGVVDDSQLPKDRFSAERLKGVDSTLKIQPAKLEDSAVYLCASSHLSRRAPQYFGPGTRLTVL.

CDR3 region: CASSEESRDEQYF. CDR3 coding DNA: TGTGCCAGCAGTGAGGAAAGTCGCGACGAGCAGTACTTC. V and J are TRBV2 and TRBJ2-7; unclear D gene. The germline V gene encodes CDR1 SNHLY and CDR2 FYNNEI. The CDR3 runs to 13 residues. The V end was cut by 3 bases, the J end by 5 bases, with 11 bases between.

The V gene is TRBV5-4, the J gene TRBJ2-1; 9 nucleotides agree with TRBD2. V lost 6 bases, J lost 0 bases, and 10 bases stayed unmatched. The CDR3 consists of 17 residues. Germline CDR1 reads SGHNT; CDR2 reads YYREEE (reference sequence). This chain's CDR3 is CASNVAGDLLSYNEQFF. The CDR3 region has the DNA TGTGCCAGCAATGTAGCGGGGGATCTCCTCTCCTACAATGAGCAGTTCTTC.